Listed here is a single TCR beta chain. Germline CDR1 reads MGHRA; CDR2 reads YSYEKL. Trimming took 4 bases from V and 7 from J, leaving 20 bases between them. This CDR3 spans 16 amino acids. The authors' processing: Reference gene primer amplification gave estimated nucleated cell counts. Sequenced by immunoSEQ multiplex PCR; TCRdb stores in-frame clones only, minus some. D and trimming were read from the DNA, whereas the V and J calls and clone size are those reported in that table. This sample has about 170,000 clones, with approximately 87% found just once. Cohort 3 donors were reported recovered after two negative PCRs, clearance, or symptom resolution. The data stem from a study of blood T cell repertoires in COVID-19. Study-level information: COVID-19 samples collected from the United States, Italy and Spain covered acute and convalescent phases.

The sequenced material came from PBMCs or T cells enriched from blood (not recorded which). V and J are TRBV4-1 and TRBJ2-1, with D perhaps TRBD2 (6 bases). The origin of this receptor is a woman aged 45-60 years who had recovered from COVID-19. The CDR3 reads CASSRAWGGERNEQFF. CDR3 nucleotide sequence: TGCGCCAGCAGCCGGGCTTGGGGCGGGGAGAGGAATGAGCAGTTCTTC.